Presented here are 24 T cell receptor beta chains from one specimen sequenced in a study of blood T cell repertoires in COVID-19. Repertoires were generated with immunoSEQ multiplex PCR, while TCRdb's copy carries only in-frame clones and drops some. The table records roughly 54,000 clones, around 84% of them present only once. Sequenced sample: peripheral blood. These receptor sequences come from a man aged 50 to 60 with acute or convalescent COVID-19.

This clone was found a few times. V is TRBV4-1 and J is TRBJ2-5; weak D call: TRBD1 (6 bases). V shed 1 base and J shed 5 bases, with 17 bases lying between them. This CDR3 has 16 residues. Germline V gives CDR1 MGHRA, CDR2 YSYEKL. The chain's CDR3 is CASSQGGTGSGETQYF. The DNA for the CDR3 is TGCGCCAGCAGCCAAGGGGGAACAGGGTCTGGGGAGACCCAGTACTTC.

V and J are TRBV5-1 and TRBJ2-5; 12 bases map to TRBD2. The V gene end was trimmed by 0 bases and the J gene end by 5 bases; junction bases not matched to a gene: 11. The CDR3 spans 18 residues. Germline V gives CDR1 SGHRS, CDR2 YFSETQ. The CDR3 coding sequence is TGCGCCAGCAGCTTGGGACTAGCGGGAGCCCTCTCGGATGAGACCCAGTACTTC. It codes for CASSLGLAGALSDETQYF.

The DNA of the CDR3 is TGTGCCAGCAGCCGGGACAGGGTGGCCGGGGAGCTGTTTTTT. Residues: CASSRDRVAGELFF. The chain links TRBV7-3 to TRBJ2-2; 9 nucleotides line up with TRBD1. CDR3 length equals 14 residues. CDR1 and CDR2 (germline): SGHTA, FQGTGA. V trimming: 5 bases; J trimming: 6 bases; junction bases outside the gene matches: 4.

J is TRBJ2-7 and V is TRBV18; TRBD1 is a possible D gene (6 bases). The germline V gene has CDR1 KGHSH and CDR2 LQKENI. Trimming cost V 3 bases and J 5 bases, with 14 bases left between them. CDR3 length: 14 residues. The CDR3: CASSPETGSDEQYF. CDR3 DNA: TGTGCCAGCTCACCTGAGACAGGTTCCGACGAGCAGTACTTC.

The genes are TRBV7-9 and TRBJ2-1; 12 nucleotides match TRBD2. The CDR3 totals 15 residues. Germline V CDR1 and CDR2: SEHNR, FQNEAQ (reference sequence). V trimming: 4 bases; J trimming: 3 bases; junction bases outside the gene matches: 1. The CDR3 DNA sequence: TGTGCCAGCAGCTGGGGACTAGCGGGCTACAATGAGCAGTTCTTC. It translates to CASSWGLAGYNEQFF.

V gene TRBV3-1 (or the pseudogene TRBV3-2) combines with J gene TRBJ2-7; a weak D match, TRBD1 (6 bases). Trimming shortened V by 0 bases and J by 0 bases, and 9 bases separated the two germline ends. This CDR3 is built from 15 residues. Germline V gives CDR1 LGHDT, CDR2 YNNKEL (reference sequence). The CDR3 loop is CASSQEDRLSYEQYF. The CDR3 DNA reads TGTGCCAGCAGCCAAGAGGACAGACTCTCCTACGAGCAGTACTTC.

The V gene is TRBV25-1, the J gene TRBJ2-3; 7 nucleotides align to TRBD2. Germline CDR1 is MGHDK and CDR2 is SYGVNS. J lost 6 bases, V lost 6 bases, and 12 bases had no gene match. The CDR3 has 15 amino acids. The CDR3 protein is CASSPVSGKGDTQYF. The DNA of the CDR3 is TGTGCCAGCAGCCCGGTCAGCGGGAAAGGGGATACGCAGTATTTT.

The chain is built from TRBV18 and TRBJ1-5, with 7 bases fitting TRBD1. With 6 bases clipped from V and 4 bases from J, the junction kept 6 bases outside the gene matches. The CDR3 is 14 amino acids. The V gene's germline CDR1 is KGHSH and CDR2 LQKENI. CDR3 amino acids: CASSQDRSNQPQHF. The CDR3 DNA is TGTGCCAGCTCCCAGGACAGGTCTAATCAGCCCCAGCATTTT.

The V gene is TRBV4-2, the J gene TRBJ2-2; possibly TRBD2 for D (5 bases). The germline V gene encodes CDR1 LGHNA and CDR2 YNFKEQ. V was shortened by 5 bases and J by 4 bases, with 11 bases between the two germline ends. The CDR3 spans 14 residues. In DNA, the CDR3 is TGTGCCAGCAGCGCCCTAGCAGCCACCGGGGAGCTGTTTTTT. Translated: CASSALAATGELFF.

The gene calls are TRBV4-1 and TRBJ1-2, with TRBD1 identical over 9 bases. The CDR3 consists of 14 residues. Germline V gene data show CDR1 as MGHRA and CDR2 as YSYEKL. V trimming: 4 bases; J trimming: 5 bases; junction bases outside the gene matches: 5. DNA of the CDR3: TGCGCCAGCAGCCGGACAGGGGAGGGATATGGCTACACCTTC. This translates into CASSRTGEGYGYTF.

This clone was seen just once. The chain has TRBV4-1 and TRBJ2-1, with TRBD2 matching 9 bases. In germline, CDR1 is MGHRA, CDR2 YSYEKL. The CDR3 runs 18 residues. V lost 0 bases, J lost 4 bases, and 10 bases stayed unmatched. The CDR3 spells CASSQDWLAGAQYNEQFF. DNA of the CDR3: TGCGCCAGCAGCCAAGATTGGTTAGCGGGGGCCCAATACAATGAGCAGTTCTTC.

In DNA, the CDR3 is TGCACCAGCAGCCACGAGGTGGGACTAGCGGGGAACGACACCGGGGAGCTGTTTTTT. Amino acids: CTSSHEVGLAGNDTGELFF. The chain uses TRBV1 and TRBJ2-2; the DNA was not used to check the table's D call, TRBD2. TRBV1 represents a pseudogene. The CDR3 sequence is 19 residues long.

The CDR3 DNA reads as TGTGCCAGCAGTGAAGAAGCCAGGTCGAGCTATGGCTACACCTTC. Amino acid sequence: CASSEEARSSYGYTF. V gene TRBV2 combines with J gene TRBJ1-2; D is ambiguous. V was shortened by 1 base and J by 4 bases, with 13 bases between the two germline ends. This CDR3 has 15 residues. Germline values: CDR1 SNHLY, CDR2 FYNNEI.

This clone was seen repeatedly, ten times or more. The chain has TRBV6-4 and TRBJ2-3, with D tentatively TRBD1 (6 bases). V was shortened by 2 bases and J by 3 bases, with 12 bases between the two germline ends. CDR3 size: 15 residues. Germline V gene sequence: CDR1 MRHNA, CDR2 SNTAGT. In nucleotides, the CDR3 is TGTGCCAGCAGTGACGGGAAGGGGGAAACAGATACGCAGTATTTT. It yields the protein CASSDGKGETDTQYF.

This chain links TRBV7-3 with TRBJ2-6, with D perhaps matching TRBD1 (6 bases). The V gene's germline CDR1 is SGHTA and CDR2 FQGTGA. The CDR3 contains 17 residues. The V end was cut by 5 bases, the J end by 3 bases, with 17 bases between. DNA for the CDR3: TGTGCCAGCAGCGTCTCACAGGGCGGAGATGGGGCCAACGTCCTGACTTTC. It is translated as CASSVSQGGDGANVLTF.

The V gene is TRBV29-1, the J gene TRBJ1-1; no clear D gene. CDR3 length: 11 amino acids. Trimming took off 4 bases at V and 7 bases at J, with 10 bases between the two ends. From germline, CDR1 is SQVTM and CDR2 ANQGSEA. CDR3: CSVVISYEAFF. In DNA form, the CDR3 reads TGCAGCGTTGTCATCAGTTATGAAGCTTTCTTT.

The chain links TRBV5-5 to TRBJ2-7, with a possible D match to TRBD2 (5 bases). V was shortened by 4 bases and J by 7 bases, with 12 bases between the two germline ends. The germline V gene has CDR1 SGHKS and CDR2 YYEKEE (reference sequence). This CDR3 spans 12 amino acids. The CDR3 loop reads CASSPPAGEQYF. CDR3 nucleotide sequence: TGTGCCAGCAGCCCGCCGGCGGGTGAGCAGTACTTC.

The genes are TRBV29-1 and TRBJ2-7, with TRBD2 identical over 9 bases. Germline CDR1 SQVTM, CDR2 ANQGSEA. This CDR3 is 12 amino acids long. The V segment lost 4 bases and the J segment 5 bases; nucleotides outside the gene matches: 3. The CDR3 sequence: CSVVVAGDEQYF. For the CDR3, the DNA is TGCAGCGTTGTGGTAGCGGGAGACGAGCAGTACTTC.

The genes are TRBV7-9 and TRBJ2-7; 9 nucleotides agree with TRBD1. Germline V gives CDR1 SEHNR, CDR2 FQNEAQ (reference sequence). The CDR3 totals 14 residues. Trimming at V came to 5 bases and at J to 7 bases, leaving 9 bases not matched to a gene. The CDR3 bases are TGTGCCAGCAGCACTCCGGGACAGGGTTGGGAGCAGTACTTC. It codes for CASSTPGQGWEQYF.

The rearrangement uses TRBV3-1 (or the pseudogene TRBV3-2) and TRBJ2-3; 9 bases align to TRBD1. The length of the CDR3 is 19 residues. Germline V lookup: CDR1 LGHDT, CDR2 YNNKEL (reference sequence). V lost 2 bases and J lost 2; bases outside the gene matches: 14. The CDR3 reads CASSQSYRDRENFTDTQYF. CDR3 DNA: TGTGCCAGCAGCCAATCCTACCGGGACAGGGAAAATTTCACAGATACGCAGTATTTT.

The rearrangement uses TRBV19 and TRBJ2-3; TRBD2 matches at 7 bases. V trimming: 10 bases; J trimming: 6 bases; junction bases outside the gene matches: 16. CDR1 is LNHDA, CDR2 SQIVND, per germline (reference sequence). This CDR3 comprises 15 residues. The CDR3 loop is CATKPGLTPFDTQYF. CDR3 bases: TGTGCCACCAAACCGGGACTAACTCCGTTTGATACGCAGTATTTT.

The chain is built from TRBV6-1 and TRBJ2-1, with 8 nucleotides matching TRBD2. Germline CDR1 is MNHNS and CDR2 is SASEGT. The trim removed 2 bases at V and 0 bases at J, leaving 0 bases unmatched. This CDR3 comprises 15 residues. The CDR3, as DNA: TGTGCCAGCAGTGAACTAGCGGGCTCCTACAATGAGCAGTTCTTC. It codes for CASSELAGSYNEQFF.

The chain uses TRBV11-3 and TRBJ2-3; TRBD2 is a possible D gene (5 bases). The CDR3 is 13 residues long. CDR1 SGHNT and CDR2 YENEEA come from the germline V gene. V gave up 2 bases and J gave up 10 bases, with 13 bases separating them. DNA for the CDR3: TGTGCCAGCAGCTTATCCGGGATTGGGTCGCAGTATTTT. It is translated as CASSLSGIGSQYF.

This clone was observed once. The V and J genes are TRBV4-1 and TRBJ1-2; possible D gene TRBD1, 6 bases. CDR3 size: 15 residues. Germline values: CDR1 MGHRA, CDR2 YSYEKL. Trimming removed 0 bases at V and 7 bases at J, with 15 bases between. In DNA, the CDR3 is TGCGCCAGCAGCCAAGACAGGGGATTGAGCAGTGGCTACACCTTC. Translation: CASSQDRGLSSGYTF.